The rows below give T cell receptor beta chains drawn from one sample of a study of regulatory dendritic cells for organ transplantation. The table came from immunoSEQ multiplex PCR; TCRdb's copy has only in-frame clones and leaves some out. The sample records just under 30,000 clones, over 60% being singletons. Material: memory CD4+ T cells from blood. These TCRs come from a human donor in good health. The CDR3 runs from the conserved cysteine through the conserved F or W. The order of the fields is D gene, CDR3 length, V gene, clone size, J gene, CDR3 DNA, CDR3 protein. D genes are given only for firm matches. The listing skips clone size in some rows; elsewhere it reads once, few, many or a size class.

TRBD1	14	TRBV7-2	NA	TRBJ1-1	TGTGCCAGCAGCGTAGGACAGGGACGAACTGAAGCTTTCTTT	CASSVGQGRTEAFF
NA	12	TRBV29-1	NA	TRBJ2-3	TGCAGCGTTGAGCCTAGCGCAGATACGCAGTATTTT	CSVEPSADTQYF
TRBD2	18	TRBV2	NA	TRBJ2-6	TGTGCCAGCAGTCAGAGCGGCGGGAGGGCCTCTGGGGCCAACGTCCTGACTTTC	CASSQSGGRASGANVLTF
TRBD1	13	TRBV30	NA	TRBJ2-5	TGTGCCTGGAGCGAGGACAGGAAGAGAACCCAGTACTTC	CAWSEDRKRTQYF
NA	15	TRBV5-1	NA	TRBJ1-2	TGCGCCAGCAGCTTGGGGAACCCCGGGGCCTATGGCTACACCTTC	CASSLGNPGAYGYTF
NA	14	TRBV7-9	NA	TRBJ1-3	TGTGCCAGCAGTTTGGACTACTCTGGAAACACCATATATTTT	CASSLDYSGNTIYF
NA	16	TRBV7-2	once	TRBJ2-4	TGTGCCAGCAGCTTAGAGCCCGGGCCCTTTAAAAACATTCAGTACTTC	CASSLEPGPFKNIQYF
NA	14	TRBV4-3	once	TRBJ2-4	TGCGCCAGCAGCCAAGATCTGGGGATTAACATTCAGTACTTC	CASSQDLGINIQYF
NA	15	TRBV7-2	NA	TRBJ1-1	TGTGCCAGCAGCCCACTGAGGGGTACGAACACTGAAGCTTTCTTT	CASSPLRGTNTEAFF
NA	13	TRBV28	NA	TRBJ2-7	TGTGCCAGCAGTGTCTATAGCTCCTACGAGCAGTACTTC	CASSVYSSYEQYF
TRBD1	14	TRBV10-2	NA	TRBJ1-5	TGCGCCAGCAGTGAGTCGACAGGGAAACAGCCCCAGCATTTT	CASSESTGKQPQHF
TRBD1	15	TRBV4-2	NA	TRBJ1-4	TGTGCCAGCAGCCAAGGGGGACAGGACAGTGAAAAACTGTTTTTT	CASSQGGQDSEKLFF
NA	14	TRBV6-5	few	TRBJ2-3	TGTGCCAGCAGTGACAACAGGGAGTTAGATACGCAGTATTTT	CASSDNRELDTQYF
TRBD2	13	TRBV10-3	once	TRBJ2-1	TGTGCCATCAGTGAGTCGACTAGCGTTGAGCAGTTCTTC	CAISESTSVEQFF
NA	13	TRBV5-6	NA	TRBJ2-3	TGTGCCAGCATAAACGGGGGCACAGATACGCAGTATTTT	CASINGGTDTQYF
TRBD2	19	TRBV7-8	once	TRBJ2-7	TGTGCCAGCAGCTTAGGGCGGTGGACTAGCGGGGGGGCCGCCTACGAGCAGTACTTC	CASSLGRWTSGGAAYEQYF
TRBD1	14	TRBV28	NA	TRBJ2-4	TGTGCCAGCAGTTTCAGGGACAGGGTAAACATTCAGTACTTC	CASSFRDRVNIQYF
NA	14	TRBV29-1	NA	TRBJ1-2	TGCAGCGTTGAAGATGGGGCGGCGAGAAGTGGCTACACCTTC	CSVEDGAARSGYTF
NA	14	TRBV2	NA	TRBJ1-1	TGTGCCAGCAGGGGGACGGGCCGGGATTCTGAAGCTTTCTTT	CASRGTGRDSEAFF
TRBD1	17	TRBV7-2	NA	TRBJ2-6	TGTGCCAGCAGCGGACAGGGCCCGATCTCTGGGGCCAACGTCCTGACTTTC	CASSGQGPISGANVLTF
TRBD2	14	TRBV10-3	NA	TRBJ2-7	TGTGCCATCAAGACGGGACTAGCGGACTACGAGCAGTACTTC	CAIKTGLADYEQYF
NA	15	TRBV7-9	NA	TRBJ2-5	TGTGCCAGCAGCTTCCTTTCAGGGCCTAGGGAGACCCAGTACTTC	CASSFLSGPRETQYF